Listed here is a single TCR beta chain. Generated by immunoSEQ multiplex PCR, the TCRdb table keeps only in-frame clones and is missing some. Found here are fewer than 350,000 clones, 85% of them singletons; the top ten hold 1.5% to 2%. This sample stems from a study of blood T cell repertoires in COVID-19. The V gene end was trimmed by 0 bases and the J gene end by 3 bases; junction bases not matched to a gene: 3. The CDR3 sequence is 16 residues long. Germline lookup yields CDR1 LGHDT and CDR2 YNNKEL (reference sequence). The sequence derives from a woman in her twenties or thirties who had been exposed to COVID-19. The chain joins TRBV3-1 (or the pseudogene TRBV3-2) to TRBJ1-3; 9 bases fit TRBD1. The sample was PBMCs or T cells enriched from blood (not recorded which). The CDR3 protein is CASSQEWGQGGNTIYF. The DNA for the CDR3 is TGTGCCAGCAGCCAAGAGTGGGGACAGGGTGGAAACACCATATATTTT.